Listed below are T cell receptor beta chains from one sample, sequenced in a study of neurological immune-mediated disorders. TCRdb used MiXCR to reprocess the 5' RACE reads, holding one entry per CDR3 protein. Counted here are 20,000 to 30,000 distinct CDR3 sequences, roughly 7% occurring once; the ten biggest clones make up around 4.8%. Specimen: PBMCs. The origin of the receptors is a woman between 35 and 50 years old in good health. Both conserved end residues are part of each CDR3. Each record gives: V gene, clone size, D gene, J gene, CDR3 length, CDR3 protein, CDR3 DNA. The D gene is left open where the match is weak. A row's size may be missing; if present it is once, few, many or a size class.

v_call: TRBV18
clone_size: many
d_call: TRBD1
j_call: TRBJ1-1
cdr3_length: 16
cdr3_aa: CASSPGQGEGNTEAFF
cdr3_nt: TGTGCCAGCTCACCTGGACAGGGGGAAGGTAACACTGAAGCTTTCTTT

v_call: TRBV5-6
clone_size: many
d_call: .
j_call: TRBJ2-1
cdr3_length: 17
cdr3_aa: CASSLAVGVSNYNEQFF
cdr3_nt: TGTGCCAGCAGCTTGGCCGTGGGTGTGAGTAACTACAATGAGCAGTTCTTC

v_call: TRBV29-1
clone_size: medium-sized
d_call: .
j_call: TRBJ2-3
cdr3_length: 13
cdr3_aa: CSVPDASTDTQYF
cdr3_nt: TGCAGCGTTCCAGACGCTAGCACAGATACGCAGTATTTT

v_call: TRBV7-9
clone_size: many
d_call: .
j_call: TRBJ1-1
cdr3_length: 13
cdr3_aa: CASSPPKSGEAFF
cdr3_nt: TGTGCCAGCAGCCCCCCGAAGTCCGGCGAAGCTTTCTTT

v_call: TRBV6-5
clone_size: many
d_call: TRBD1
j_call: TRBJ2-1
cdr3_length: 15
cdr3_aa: CASSSQGWSYNEQFF
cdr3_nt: TGTGCCAGCAGTTCACAGGGGTGGTCCTACAATGAGCAGTTCTTC

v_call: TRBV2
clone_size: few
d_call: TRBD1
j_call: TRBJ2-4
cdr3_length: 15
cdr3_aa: CASSGTGGVSDIQYF
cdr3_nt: TGTGCCAGCAGCGGGACAGGGGGAGTTTCGGACATTCAGTACTTC

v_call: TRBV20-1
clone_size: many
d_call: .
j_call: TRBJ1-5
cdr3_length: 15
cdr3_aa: CSAKPQSLGNQPQHF
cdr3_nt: TGCAGTGCCAAGCCCCAGTCTTTGGGCAATCAGCCCCAGCATTTT

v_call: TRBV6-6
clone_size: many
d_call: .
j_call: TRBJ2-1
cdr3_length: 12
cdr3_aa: CASSYELLEQFF
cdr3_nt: TGTGCCAGCAGTTACGAACTGCTGGAGCAGTTCTTC

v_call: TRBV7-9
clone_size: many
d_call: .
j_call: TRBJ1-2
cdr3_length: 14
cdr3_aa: CASTYEGVSYGYTF
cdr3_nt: TGTGCCAGCACCTACGAGGGGGTTTCCTATGGCTACACCTTC

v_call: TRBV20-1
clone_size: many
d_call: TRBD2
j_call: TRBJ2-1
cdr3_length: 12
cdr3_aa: CSGAGGHNEQFF
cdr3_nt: TGCAGTGGCGCGGGGGGGCACAATGAGCAGTTCTTC

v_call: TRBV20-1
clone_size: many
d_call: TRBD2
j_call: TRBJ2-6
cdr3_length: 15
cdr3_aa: CSARRGDSGANVLTF
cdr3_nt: TGCAGTGCTAGGCGGGGGGACTCTGGGGCCAACGTCCTGACTTTC

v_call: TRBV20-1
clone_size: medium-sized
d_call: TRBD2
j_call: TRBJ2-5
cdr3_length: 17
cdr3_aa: CSASVSSGSPLGETQYF
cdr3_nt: TGCAGTGCTAGCGTCTCTAGCGGGAGCCCGTTAGGGGAGACCCAGTACTTC

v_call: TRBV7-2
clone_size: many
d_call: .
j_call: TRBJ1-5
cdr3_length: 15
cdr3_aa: CASSLFRGDNQPQHF
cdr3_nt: TGTGCCAGCAGCCTCTTCCGTGGAGACAATCAGCCCCAGCATTTT

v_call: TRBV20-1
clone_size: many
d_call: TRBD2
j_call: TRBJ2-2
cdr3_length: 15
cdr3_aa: CSANSGIRNTGELFF
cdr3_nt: TGCAGTGCTAATAGCGGGATTAGGAACACCGGGGAGCTGTTTTTT

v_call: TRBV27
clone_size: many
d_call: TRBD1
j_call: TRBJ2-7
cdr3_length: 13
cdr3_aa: CASSWGQNREQYF
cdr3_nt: TGTGCCAGCAGCTGGGGACAGAATCGCGAGCAGTACTTC

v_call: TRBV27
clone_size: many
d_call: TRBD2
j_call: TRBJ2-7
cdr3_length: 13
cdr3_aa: CASSPVTGGEQYF
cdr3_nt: TGTGCCAGCAGTCCAGTGACCGGGGGGGAGCAGTACTTC

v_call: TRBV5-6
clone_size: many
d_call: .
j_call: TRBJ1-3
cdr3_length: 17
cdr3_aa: CASSVGELRLSGNTIYF
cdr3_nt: TGTGCCAGCAGCGTGGGGGAATTACGGCTCTCTGGAAACACCATATATTTT

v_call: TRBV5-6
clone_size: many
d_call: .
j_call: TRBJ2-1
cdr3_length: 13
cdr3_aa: CASRRRNDNEQFF
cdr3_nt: TGTGCCAGCAGGAGACGGAACGACAATGAGCAGTTCTTC

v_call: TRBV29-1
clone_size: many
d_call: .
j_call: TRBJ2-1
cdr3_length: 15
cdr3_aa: CSVTPAGRRHNEQFF
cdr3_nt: TGCAGCGTCACCCCCGCGGGGCGGAGGCACAATGAGCAGTTCTTC

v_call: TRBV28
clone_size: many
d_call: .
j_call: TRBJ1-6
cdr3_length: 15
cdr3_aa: CASSLTGGGNSPLHF
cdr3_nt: TGTGCCAGCAGTTTAACGGGGGGTGGGAATTCACCCCTCCACTTT

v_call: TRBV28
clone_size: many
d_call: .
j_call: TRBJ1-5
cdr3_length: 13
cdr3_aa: CASSLRSRLVQHF
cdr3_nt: TGTGCCAGCAGTTTAAGGTCACGTTTGGTCCAGCATTTT

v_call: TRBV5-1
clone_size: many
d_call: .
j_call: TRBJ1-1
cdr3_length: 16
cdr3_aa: CASSLGGSLANTEAFF
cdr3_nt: TGCGCCAGCAGCTTGGGGGGATCGCTGGCTAACACTGAAGCTTTCTTT

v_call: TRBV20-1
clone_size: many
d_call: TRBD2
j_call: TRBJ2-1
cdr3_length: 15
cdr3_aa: CSASRGTSGRNEQFF
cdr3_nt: TGCAGTGCTAGTCGAGGGACTAGCGGGAGGAATGAGCAGTTCTTC

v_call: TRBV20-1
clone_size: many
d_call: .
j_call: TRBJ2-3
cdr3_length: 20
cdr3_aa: CSARLSGTPQRGGLTDTQYF
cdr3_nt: TGCAGTGCTAGACTCTCCGGGACTCCACAGAGAGGGGGGTTAACAGATACGCAGTATTTT

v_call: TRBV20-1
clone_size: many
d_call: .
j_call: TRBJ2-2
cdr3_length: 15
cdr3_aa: CSASDGTANTGELFF
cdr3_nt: TGCAGTGCTAGTGACGGGACGGCAAACACCGGGGAGCTGTTTTTT

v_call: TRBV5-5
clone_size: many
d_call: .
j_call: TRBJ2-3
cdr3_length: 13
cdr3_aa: CASSLGVEFTQYF
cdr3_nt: TGTGCCAGCAGCTTGGGTGTAGAATTTACGCAGTATTTT

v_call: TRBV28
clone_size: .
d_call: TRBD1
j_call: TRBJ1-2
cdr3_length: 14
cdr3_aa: CASSPTGAYNGYTF
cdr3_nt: TGTGCCAGCAGTCCGACAGGGGCGTATAATGGCTACACCTTC

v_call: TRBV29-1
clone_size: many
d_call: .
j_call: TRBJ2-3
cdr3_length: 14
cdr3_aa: CSVEGRGFTDTQYF
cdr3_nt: TGCAGCGTGGAAGGAAGGGGTTTCACAGATACGCAGTATTTT

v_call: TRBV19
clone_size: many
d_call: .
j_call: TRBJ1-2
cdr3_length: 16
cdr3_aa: CASSTGRAASAYGYTF
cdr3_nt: TGTGCCAGTAGCACGGGCCGGGCGGCGTCTGCCTATGGCTACACCTTC

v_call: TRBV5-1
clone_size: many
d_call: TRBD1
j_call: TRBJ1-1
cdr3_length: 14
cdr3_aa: CASSLIGQDTEAFF
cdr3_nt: TGCGCCAGCAGCCTCATCGGACAGGACACTGAAGCTTTCTTT

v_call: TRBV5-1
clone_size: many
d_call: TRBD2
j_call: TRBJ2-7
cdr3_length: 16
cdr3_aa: CASSMIGASGSREQYF
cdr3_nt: TGCGCCAGCAGTATGATCGGTGCTAGCGGGAGTCGTGAGCAGTACTTC

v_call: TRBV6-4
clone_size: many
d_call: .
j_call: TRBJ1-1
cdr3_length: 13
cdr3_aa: CASSPTENTEAFF
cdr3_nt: TGTGCCAGCAGTCCCACAGAGAACACTGAAGCTTTCTTT

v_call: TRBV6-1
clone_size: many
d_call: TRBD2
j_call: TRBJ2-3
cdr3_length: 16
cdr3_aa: CASSRGLAGGGDTQYF
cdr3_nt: TGTGCCAGCAGTAGGGGACTAGCGGGAGGCGGGGATACGCAGTATTTT

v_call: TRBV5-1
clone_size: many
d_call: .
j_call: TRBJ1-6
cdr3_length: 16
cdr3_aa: CASSVDDTGLYSPLHF
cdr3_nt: TGCGCCAGCAGCGTGGATGACACCGGGTTATATTCACCCCTCCACTTT

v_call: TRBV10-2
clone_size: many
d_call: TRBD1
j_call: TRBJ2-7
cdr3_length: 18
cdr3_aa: CASSESVLRGPDKYEQYF
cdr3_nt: TGCGCCAGCAGTGAGTCCGTCCTAAGGGGGCCTGATAAATACGAGCAGTACTTC

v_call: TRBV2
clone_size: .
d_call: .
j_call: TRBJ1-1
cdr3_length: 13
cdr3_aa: CASSRNPNTEAFF
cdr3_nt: TGTGCCAGCAGCAGAAACCCGAACACTGAAGCTTTCTTT

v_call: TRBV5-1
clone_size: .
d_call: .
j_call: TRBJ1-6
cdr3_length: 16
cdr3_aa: CASSLEVGSGNSPLHF
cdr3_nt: TGCGCCAGCAGCTTGGAGGTTGGAAGTGGCAATTCACCCCTCCACTTT

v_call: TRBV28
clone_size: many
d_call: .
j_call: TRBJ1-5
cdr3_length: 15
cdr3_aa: CASRFGSGANQPQHF
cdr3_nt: TGTGCCAGCAGGTTCGGATCCGGGGCAAATCAGCCCCAGCATTTT

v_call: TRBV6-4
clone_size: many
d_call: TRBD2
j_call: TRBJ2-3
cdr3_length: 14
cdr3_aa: CASSEGGETDTQYF
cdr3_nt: TGTGCCAGCAGTGAGGGAGGGGAGACAGATACGCAGTATTTT

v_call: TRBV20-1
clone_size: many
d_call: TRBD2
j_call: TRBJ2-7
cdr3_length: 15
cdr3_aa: CSARGLAGGNYEQYF
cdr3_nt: TGCAGTGCTAGAGGACTAGCGGGAGGGAACTACGAGCAGTACTTC

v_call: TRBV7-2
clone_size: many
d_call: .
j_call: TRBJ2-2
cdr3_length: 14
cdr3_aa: CASSGATNTGELFF
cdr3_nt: TGTGCCAGCAGCGGGGCCACCAACACCGGGGAGCTGTTTTTT

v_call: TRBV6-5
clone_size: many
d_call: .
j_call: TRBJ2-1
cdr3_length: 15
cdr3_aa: CASSFRGGRNNEQFF
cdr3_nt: TGTGCCAGCAGTTTCCGTGGGGGGCGCAACAATGAGCAGTTCTTC

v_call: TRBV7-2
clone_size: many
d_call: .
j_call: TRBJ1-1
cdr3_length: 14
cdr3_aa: CASSLAAMNTEAFF
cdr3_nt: TGTGCCAGCAGCTTAGCAGCGATGAACACTGAAGCTTTCTTT

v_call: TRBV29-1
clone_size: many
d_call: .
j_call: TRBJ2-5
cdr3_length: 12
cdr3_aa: CSAGRPRETQYF
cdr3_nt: TGCAGCGCTGGGAGGCCGAGGGAGACCCAGTACTTC

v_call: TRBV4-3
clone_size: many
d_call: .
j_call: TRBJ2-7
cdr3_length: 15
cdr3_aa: CASSPSELDGYEQYF
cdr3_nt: TGCGCCAGCAGCCCCTCGGAACTTGATGGCTACGAGCAGTACTTC

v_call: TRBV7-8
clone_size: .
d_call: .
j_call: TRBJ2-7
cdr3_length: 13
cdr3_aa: CASSFVEYYEQYF
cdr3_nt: TGTGCCAGCAGCTTTGTGGAGTACTACGAGCAGTACTTC

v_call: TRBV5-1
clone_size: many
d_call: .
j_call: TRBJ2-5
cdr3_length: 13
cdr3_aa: CASSPDTAETQYF
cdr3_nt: TGCGCCAGCAGCCCAGACACCGCAGAGACCCAGTACTTC

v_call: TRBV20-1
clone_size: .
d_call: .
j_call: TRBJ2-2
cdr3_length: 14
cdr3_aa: CSASSGYNTGGPFF
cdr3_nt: TGCAGTGCTAGTAGCGGTTACAACACCGGGGGGCCGTTTTTT

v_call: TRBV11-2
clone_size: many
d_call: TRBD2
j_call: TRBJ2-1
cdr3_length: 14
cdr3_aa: CASSRLAGGFEQFF
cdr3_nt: TGTGCCAGCAGCCGACTAGCGGGAGGGTTTGAGCAGTTCTTC

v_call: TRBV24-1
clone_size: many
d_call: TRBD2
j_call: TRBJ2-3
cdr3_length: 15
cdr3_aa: CAIGIPSGSTDTQYF
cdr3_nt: TGTGCCATCGGGATACCTAGCGGGAGCACAGATACGCAGTATTTT

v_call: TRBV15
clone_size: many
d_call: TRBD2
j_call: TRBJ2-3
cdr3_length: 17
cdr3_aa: CATSRDKASGSTDTQYF
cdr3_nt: TGTGCCACCAGCAGAGATAAGGCTAGCGGCAGCACAGATACGCAGTATTTT

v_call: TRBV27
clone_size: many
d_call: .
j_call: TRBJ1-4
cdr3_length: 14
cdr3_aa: CASSLRGADEKLFF
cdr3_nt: TGTGCCAGCAGTTTGCGGGGGGCGGATGAAAAACTGTTTTTT

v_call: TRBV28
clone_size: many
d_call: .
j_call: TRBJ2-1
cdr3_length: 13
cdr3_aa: CATFGSSYNEQFF
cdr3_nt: TGTGCCACCTTCGGGAGCTCCTACAATGAGCAGTTCTTC

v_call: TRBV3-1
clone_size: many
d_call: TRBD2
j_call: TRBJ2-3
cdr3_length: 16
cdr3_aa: CASSQFGAGGSDTQYF
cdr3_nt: TGTGCCAGCAGCCAGTTTGGTGCGGGAGGGTCAGATACGCAGTATTTT

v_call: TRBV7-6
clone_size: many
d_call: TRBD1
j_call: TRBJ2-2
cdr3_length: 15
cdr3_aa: CASSLAVGQTGELFF
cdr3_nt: TGTGCCAGCAGCTTAGCGGTGGGACAGACCGGGGAGCTGTTTTTT

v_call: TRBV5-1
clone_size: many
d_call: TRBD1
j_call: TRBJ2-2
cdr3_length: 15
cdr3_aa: CASSDVTGGTGELFF
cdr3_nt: TGCGCCAGCAGCGATGTGACAGGGGGGACCGGGGAGCTGTTTTTT